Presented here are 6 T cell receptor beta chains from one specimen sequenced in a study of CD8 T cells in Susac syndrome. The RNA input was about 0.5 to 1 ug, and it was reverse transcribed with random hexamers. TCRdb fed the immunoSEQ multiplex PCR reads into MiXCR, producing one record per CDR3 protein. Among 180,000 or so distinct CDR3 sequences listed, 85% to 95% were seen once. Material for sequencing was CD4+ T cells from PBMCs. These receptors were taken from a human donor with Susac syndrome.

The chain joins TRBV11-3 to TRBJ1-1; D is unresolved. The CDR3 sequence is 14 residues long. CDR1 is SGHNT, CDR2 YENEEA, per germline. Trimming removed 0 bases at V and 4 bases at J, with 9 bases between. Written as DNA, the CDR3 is TGTGCCAGCAGCTTAGATGCGGGGAGCACTGAAGCTTTCTTT. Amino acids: CASSLDAGSTEAFF.

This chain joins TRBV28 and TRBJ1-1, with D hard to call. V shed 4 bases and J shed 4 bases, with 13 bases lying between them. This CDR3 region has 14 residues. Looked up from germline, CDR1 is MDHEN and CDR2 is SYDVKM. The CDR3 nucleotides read TGTGCCAGCAGTTACCCCCAGCGCGGCACTGAAGCTTTCTTT. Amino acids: CASSYPQRGTEAFF.

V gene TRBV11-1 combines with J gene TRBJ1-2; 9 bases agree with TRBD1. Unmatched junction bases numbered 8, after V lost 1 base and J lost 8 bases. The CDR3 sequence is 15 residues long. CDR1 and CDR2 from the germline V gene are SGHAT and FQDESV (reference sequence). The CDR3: CASSLDGTGYSGYTF. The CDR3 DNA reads TGTGCCAGCAGCTTAGACGGGACAGGGTACTCCGGCTACACCTTC.

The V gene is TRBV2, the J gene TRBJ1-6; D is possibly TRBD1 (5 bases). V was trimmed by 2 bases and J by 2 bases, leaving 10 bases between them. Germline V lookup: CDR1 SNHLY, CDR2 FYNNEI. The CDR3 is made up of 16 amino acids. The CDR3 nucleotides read TGTGCCAGCAGTGAACATCAACAGGCCTATAATTCACCCCTCCACTTT. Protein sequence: CASSEHQQAYNSPLHF. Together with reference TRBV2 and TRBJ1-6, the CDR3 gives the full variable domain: EPEVTQTPSHQVTQMGQEVILRCVPISNHLYFYWYRQILGQKVEFLVSFYNNEISEKSEIFDDQFSVERPDGSNFTLKIRSTKLEDSAMYFCASSEHQQAYNSPLHFGNGTRLTVT.

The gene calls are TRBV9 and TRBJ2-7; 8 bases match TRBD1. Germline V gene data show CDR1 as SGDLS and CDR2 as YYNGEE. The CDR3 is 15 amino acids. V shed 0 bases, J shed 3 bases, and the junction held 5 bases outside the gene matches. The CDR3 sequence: CASSVGGQGGYEQYF. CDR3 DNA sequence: TGTGCCAGCAGCGTAGGTGGACAGGGTGGCTACGAGCAGTACTTC.

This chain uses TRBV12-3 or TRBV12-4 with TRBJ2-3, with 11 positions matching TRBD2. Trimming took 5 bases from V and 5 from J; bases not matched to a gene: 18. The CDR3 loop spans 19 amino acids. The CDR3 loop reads CASSPRDPLASGRIDTQYF. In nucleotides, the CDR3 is TGTGCCAGCAGTCCCCGAGACCCGCTAGCTAGCGGGAGGATAGATACGCAGTATTTT.